These T cell receptor beta chains were read from a single sample in a study of T cell repertoires and HLA-DP antigens. Antigens of these TCRs are unknown. The assay was immunoSEQ multiplex PCR, and TCRdb's table has in-frame clones only and misses some. Here the sample spans around 70,000 clones, around 80% being singletons. The sample consisted of CD4+ T cells from PBMCs. The receptors stem from a man aged 55 to 69 in good health and CMV-seronegative. CDR3s include the opening cysteine and the closing phenylalanine or tryptophan.

V gene	J gene	CDR3 protein
TRBV30	TRBJ2-1	CAWTPLSAGNEQFF
TRBV5-1	TRBJ1-1	CASSLSIGINAFF
TRBV7-9	TRBJ1-1	CASSSYRASEAFF
TRBV30	TRBJ1-5	CAWSRSNQPQHF
TRBV2	TRBJ1-5	CASSDRGPARHQPQHF
TRBV5-6	TRBJ1-1	CASSFRFTINTEAFF
TRBV18	TRBJ1-5	CASSLDRNQPQHF
TRBV9	TRBJ1-3	CASSVAGNNPGNTIYF
TRBV9	TRBJ1-1	CASSVGDMNTEAFF
TRBV6-1	TRBJ2-7	CASGRTGDSGWEQYF
TRBV5-1	TRBJ2-5	CASSSDRRQTQYF
TRBV6-5	TRBJ2-7	CASTRRDSYEQYF
TRBV29-1	TRBJ2-1	CSATLWPSYNEQFF
TRBV7-3	TRBJ2-2	CASSLDDGELFF
TRBV6-1	TRBJ2-3	CASTLAESTDTQYF
TRBV19	TRBJ1-4	CASSILGTGTRREKLFF
TRBV19	TRBJ1-5	CASTTGQISNQPQHF
TRBV28	TRBJ2-7	CASSPSAGVEQYF
TRBV5-1	TRBJ2-3	CASSPGTSGSTDTQYF
TRBV2	TRBJ1-5	CASSERTRTHQPQHF
TRBV27	TRBJ2-4	CASSGRDREGGNIQYF
TRBV5-5	TRBJ1-2	CASSQDGSRRGYTF
TRBV2	TRBJ2-1	CASSEAEAGGDNEQFF
TRBV7-3	TRBJ1-2	CASSLRGQPIGDYGYTF
TRBV6-5	TRBJ2-2	CASSNRGGTGELFF
TRBV4-2	TRBJ1-1	CASSPRRDRRNTEAFF
TRBV19	TRBJ2-1	CASSMGQTNEQFF
TRBV2	TRBJ2-2	CASRVTASGTGELFF
TRBV5-1	TRBJ1-1	CASSYVSGTEAFF
TRBV19	TRBJ1-3	CASSITGQADTIYF
TRBV5-4	TRBJ2-3	CASSSNGVPDTQYF
TRBV15	TRBJ1-2	CATSSSGRDYGYTF
TRBV9	TRBJ1-1	CASSVEVSTEAFF
TRBV7-2	TRBJ2-5	CASSLAGLAEETQYF
TRBV6-5	TRBJ2-5	CASRETGAETQYF
TRBV7-8	TRBJ1-2	CASSSGFNYGYTF
TRBV19	TRBJ1-1	CASSIYAEAFF
TRBV4-2	TRBJ2-1	CASSQPGLDYNEQFF
TRBV18	TRBJ2-1	CASSPMIGLAGRNEQFF
TRBV5-1	TRBJ2-3	CASSFSGDTDTQYF
TRBV5-1	TRBJ1-1	CASSTWLGQGTEAFF
TRBV28	TRBJ2-1	CASSPRRAGATYNEQFF
TRBV13	TRBJ1-2	CASIRAGQGSNYGYTF
TRBV21-1	TRBJ1-2	CASSNGRGYGYTF